The clone carrying this T cell receptor (beta chain) was seen a few times. Antigen: not known. The V gene's germline CDR1 is LNHNV and CDR2 YYDKDF (reference sequence). V lost 0 bases and J 0 bases, leaving 9 bases between the germline ends. The CDR3 is made up of 16 amino acids. TCR beta CDR3 regions were amplified from RNA. HTBI primers were used for first-round RT-PCR of the TCR CDR3. TCRdb reprocessed the multiplex PCR reads via MiXCR and lists one record per CDR3 protein. The profile shows over 650,000 distinct CDR3 sequences, 45% of them singletons. Each diagnosis was grounded in clinical symptoms, serum thyroxine and TRAb, thyroid ultrasound, and orbital computed tomography. This sample was included in a study of T cells in Graves' hyperthyroidism and ophthalmopathy. Study findings and constraints: Stable hyperthyroidism was separated from ophthalmopathy by a model based on 13 V-J features. The majority of expanded thyroid clonotypes above 0.001 also appeared in blood. Before onset, ophthalmopathy was predicted by the model a median 6.5 months earlier.

The TCR sequence derives from an adult man with Graves' disease, either hyperthyroidism or ophthalmopathy (not recorded which). The chain employs TRBV15 and TRBJ1-3; tentatively, D is TRBD1 (6 bases). What was sequenced was peripheral blood or thyroid tissue (not recorded which). CDR3 residues: CATSRDRGHSGNTIYF. DNA of the CDR3: TGTGCCACCAGCAGAGACAGGGGCCACTCTGGAAACACCATATATTTT.